What follows are 3 T cell receptor beta chains derived from one specimen sequenced in a study of human T cells and chemical hapten exposure. The time point here: patch test 3, about 24 weeks after DPC sensitization. Sample treatment: therapeutic diphenylcyclopropenone sensitization with weekly scalp DPC. Each CDR3 protein is one row after TCRdb ran MiXCR on the RACE reads. Among over 75,000 distinct CDR3 sequences listed, about 11% were seen once. Material: whole blood, obtained in connection with sensitization to the hapten diphenylcyclopropenone (DPC). These TCRs come from a woman between 25 and 40 years old with alopecia areata. Some clones in this sample may be carry-over from other donors' samples.

The J gene is TRBJ1-5, the V gene TRBV5-6; D is possibly TRBD1 (5 bases). Trimming removed 3 bases at V and 4 bases at J, with 11 bases between. The V gene's germline CDR1 is SGHDT and CDR2 YYEEEE. The CDR3 has 14 amino acids. CDR3 in DNA: TGTGCCAGCAGCTGGGGGACGCGGAATCAGCCCCAGCATTTT. It yields the protein CASSWGTRNQPQHF.

The chain recombines TRBV29-1 with TRBJ2-1; D might be TRBD1 (6 bases). CDR3 length: 10 amino acids. V gave up 7 bases and J gave up 7 bases, with 8 bases separating them. Germline CDR1 is SQVTM and CDR2 is ANQGSEA. The CDR3 reads CSDGQNEQFF. The CDR3 DNA is TGCAGCGATGGACAGAATGAGCAGTTCTTC.

CDR3: CASSQGFIGRSNYGYTF. CDR3 nucleotide sequence: TGCGCCAGCAGCCAAGGATTTATAGGCAGGTCTAACTATGGCTACACCTTC. The chain links TRBV4-1 to TRBJ1-2; D is undetermined. V was trimmed by 1 base and J by 0 bases, leaving 15 bases between them. Germline V gene sequence: CDR1 MGHRA, CDR2 YSYEKL. CDR3 length equals 17 residues.